The clone carrying this TCR beta chain was recorded a few times. Its specificity is not known. This record comes from a study of shared clonotypes between healthy human individuals. Looking at the study overall: Per donor, CD8 memory used one plate, CD8 naive used two, CD4 memory used three and CD4 naive used three.

Study-wide points: An expected dependence of interdonor clonotype sharing on sequencing depth was noted.

The CDR3 has 12 residues. Per the germline V gene, CDR1 is MDHEN and CDR2 is SYDVKM. The V and J ends lost 6 bases and 4 bases respectively, with 7 bases between them. Sequencing was at deep level. Assay used: immunoSEQ multiplex PCR; TCRdb lists only in-frame clones, some missing. This table has about 1.1 million clones, 77% appearing once. The study separated CD4+ cells into CD45RA+ naive and CD45RA-negative memory subsets. The chain couples TRBV28 to TRBJ1-5; D not resolved. This sequence originates from a man aged 18 to 35 in good health. Some clones in this sample may be carry-over from other donors' samples. Sequences were obtained from memory CD4+ T cells from PBMCs. Subset given: CD45RA-negative fraction. In nucleotides, the CDR3 is TGTGCCAGCAGCACTATGAATCAGCCCCAGCATTTT. Translated, it gives CASSTMNQPQHF.